The next 21 T cell receptor beta chains were all read from a single sample in a study of control samples from healthy donors and cancer patients. TCRdb's table, derived via immunoSEQ multiplex PCR, lists solely in-frame clones and lacks some. This table holds fewer than 200,000 clones, roughly 95% found once. Sequencing used blood. These receptors originate from a woman aged 55-69 years in good health.

The rearrangement uses TRBV12-5 and TRBJ1-5, with D unclear. There are 15 residues in the CDR3. Germline values: CDR1 LGHNT, CDR2 FRNRAP. V lost 5 bases, J lost 0 bases, and 11 bases lay in between. The CDR3 spells CASGPLGYSNQPQHF. CDR3 DNA sequence: TGTGCTAGTGGTCCGTTGGGATATAGCAATCAGCCCCAGCATTTT.

The chain couples TRBV10-3 to TRBJ1-1; no clear D. Germline V gene lookup returns CDR1 ENHRY and CDR2 SYGVKD. Trimming removed 4 bases from V and 1 base from J, with 4 bases in between. This CDR3 contains 12 residues. The CDR3 loop is CAISAANTEAFF. In DNA form, the CDR3 reads TGTGCCATCAGTGCAGCGAACACTGAAGCTTTCTTT.

V is TRBV4-3 and J is TRBJ1-6; D is unresolved. Looked up from germline, CDR1 is LGHNA and CDR2 is YSLEER. The CDR3 extends over 14 amino acids. Trimming left V 1 base short and J 6 bases short, with 7 bases between. The DNA of the CDR3 is TGCGCCAGCAGCCAAGGGGCCGCTAATTCACCCCTCCACTTT. Its translation is CASSQGAANSPLHF.

This rearrangement joins TRBV4-3 to TRBJ2-7; TRBD1 agrees at 8 bases. The germline V gene encodes CDR1 LGHNA and CDR2 YSLEER. This CDR3 has 14 residues. Trimming took 1 base from V and 2 from J; bases not matched to a gene: 1. CDR3 protein: CASSQATGAYEQYF. The CDR3 coding sequence is TGCGCCAGCAGCCAAGCGACAGGGGCCTACGAGCAGTACTTC.

The J gene is TRBJ1-6, the V gene TRBV11-3; D may be TRBD1 (6 bases). Trimming removed 5 bases at V and 8 bases at J, with 19 bases between. Germline CDR1 reads SGHNT; CDR2 reads YENEEA. This CDR3 has 16 amino acids. CDR3 sequence reads: CASSTGKARADSPLHF. In nucleotides, the CDR3 is TGTGCCAGCAGCACAGGGAAGGCCAGGGCAGATTCACCCCTCCACTTT.

The V call is TRBV19, the J call TRBJ2-7; D unresolved. CDR1 and CDR2 (germline): LNHDA, SQIVND (reference sequence). Trimming pared 3 bases from V and 5 bases from J, leaving 14 bases between. The CDR3 consists of 14 residues. Here the CDR3 reads CASSMGPLRDEQYF. CDR3 in DNA: TGTGCCAGTAGTATGGGTCCCCTCCGGGACGAGCAGTACTTC.

The chain links TRBV7-2 to TRBJ1-6; the match to TRBD1 covers 10 bases. Germline V gene lookup returns CDR1 SGHTA and CDR2 FQGNSA. The CDR3 loop spans 15 amino acids. The V gene end was trimmed by 1 base and the J gene end by 10 bases; junction bases not matched to a gene: 4. CDR3 residues: CASSLEGTGASPLHF. The CDR3 region has the DNA TGTGCCAGCAGCTTAGAAGGGACAGGGGCCTCACCCCTCCACTTT.

The chain has TRBV7-9 and TRBJ1-2, with a tentative D call TRBD1 (5 bases). CDR1 is SEHNR and CDR2 is FQNEAQ in the germline V gene (reference sequence). CDR3 size: 14 residues. Trimming cost V 7 bases and J 4 bases, with 16 bases left between them. Here the CDR3 reads CASNLRGGVYGYTF. The CDR3 DNA follows: TGTGCCAGCAACCTTCGTGGGGGGGTCTATGGCTACACCTTC.

The chain uses TRBV20-1 and TRBJ2-1, with D maybe TRBD1 (5 bases). CDR1 DFQATT and CDR2 SNEGSKA come from the germline V gene (reference sequence). The CDR3 is made up of 11 amino acids. V was trimmed by 4 bases and J by 6 bases, leaving 7 bases between them. The CDR3 nucleotides are TGCAGTGCTATCAGGGTCAATGAGCAGTTCTTC. It codes for CSAIRVNEQFF.

The chain combines TRBV29-1 with TRBJ1-2; D gene ambiguous. The CDR3 covers 13 residues. V shed 6 bases and J shed 2 bases, with 13 bases lying between them. Germline V CDR1 and CDR2: SQVTM, ANQGSEA. In nucleotides, the CDR3 is TGCAGCGTGACACACGGGCAGAACTATGGCTACACCTTC. It specifies CSVTHGQNYGYTF.

The CDR3 loop reads CASSLTDRGGYTF. CDR3 bases: TGTGCCAGTAGCCTCACCGACAGGGGAGGCTACACCTTC. The genes are TRBV19 and TRBJ1-2, with 8 nucleotides matching TRBD1. The CDR3 covers 13 residues. Germline CDR1 is LNHDA and CDR2 is SQIVND (reference sequence). J lost 8 bases, V lost 6 bases, and 8 bases had no gene match.

The chain is built from TRBV7-9 and TRBJ1-6; 10 bases match TRBD1. Trimming removed 6 bases from V and 4 bases from J; junction bases left unmatched: 9. In germline, CDR1 is SEHNR, CDR2 FQNEAQ (reference sequence). The CDR3 is 17 residues long. CDR3 DNA sequence: TGTGCCAGCAGTTCGGGACAGGGGTCCGGGTATAATTCACCCCTCCACTTT. Translated, it gives CASSSGQGSGYNSPLHF.

The genes are TRBV4-3 and TRBJ1-2, with a weak D call TRBD1 (5 bases). CDR1 and CDR2 (germline): LGHNA, YSLEER. Trimming took off 5 bases at V and 2 bases at J, with 9 bases between the two ends. CDR3 length equals 13 residues. The CDR3 DNA follows: TGCGCCAGCAGCACGACAGAGAACTATGGCTACACCTTC. Its protein product is CASSTTENYGYTF.

This rearrangement joins TRBV10-3 to TRBJ2-5; D tentatively fits TRBD1 or TRBD2 (6 bases each). Trimming pared 9 bases from V and 5 bases from J, leaving 19 bases between. There are 14 residues in the CDR3. Germline CDR1 and CDR2: ENHRY and SYGVKD. CDR3 nucleotides: TGTGCCATTCAGGGGTCCGGGGGCGAGGAGACCCAGTACTTC. Translating gives CAIQGSGGEETQYF.

The chain has TRBV11-2 and TRBJ2-1; no firm D call. The CDR3 consists of 13 residues. The ends were cut back, 1 base at V and 10 bases at J, with 11 bases in the middle. The V gene's germline CDR1 is SGHAT and CDR2 FQNNGV. The CDR3 nucleotides read TGTGCCAGCAGCTTAGCTATTTTCGGGGAGCAGTTCTTC. This translates into CASSLAIFGEQFF.

J is TRBJ2-2 and V is TRBV27; 7 bases are shared with TRBD1. This CDR3 region has 15 residues. The V segment lost 5 bases and the J segment 5 bases; nucleotides outside the gene matches: 8. CDR1 MNHEY and CDR2 SMNVEV come from the germline V gene (reference sequence). The CDR3 is CASSRDSIGTGELFF. The CDR3, as DNA: TGTGCCAGCAGTCGGGACAGTATAGGAACCGGGGAGCTGTTTTTT.

J is TRBJ1-2 and V is TRBV6-2 or TRBV6-3; possibly TRBD1 for D (6 bases). The V and J ends lost 0 bases and 4 bases respectively, with 18 bases between them. This CDR3 spans 17 amino acids. Germline V CDR1 and CDR2: MNHEY, SVGEGT. CDR3 in amino acids: CASSYSSGHLKSYGYTF. For the CDR3, the DNA is TGTGCCAGCAGTTACTCTTCGGGACATCTAAAATCCTATGGCTACACCTTC.

The genes are TRBV9 and TRBJ2-3; the D is unclear. Trimming took off 4 bases at V and 4 bases at J, with 10 bases between the two ends. CDR1 is SGDLS, CDR2 YYNGEE, per germline. The CDR3 sequence is 13 residues long. CDR3 region: CASSNWAADTQYF. The CDR3 nucleotides are TGTGCCAGCAGCAATTGGGCTGCAGATACGCAGTATTTT.

This clone was found once. The gene calls are TRBV23-1 and TRBJ2-3, with D possibly matching TRBD1 (6 bases). TRBV23-1 is assigned to the ORF class and has an uncertain function. The V end was cut by 2 bases, the J end by 1 base, with 13 bases between. The CDR3 is made up of 16 amino acids. CDR3 bases: TGCGCCAGCAGTCAAATGAGGGGGACCCGCACAGATACGCAGTATTTT. It codes for CASSQMRGTRTDTQYF.

The sample holds a few counts of this clone. The genes are TRBV2 and TRBJ2-7; 7 nucleotides align to TRBD1. With 6 bases clipped from V and 4 bases from J, the junction kept 6 bases outside the gene matches. The CDR3 runs to 13 residues. CDR1 and CDR2 from the germline V gene are SNHLY and FYNNEI. The CDR3 here is CASRNRGAYEQYF. For the CDR3, the DNA is TGTGCCAGCAGGAACAGGGGCGCGTACGAGCAGTACTTC. The full variable domain, rest sourced from reference TRBV2 and TRBJ2-7, is EPEVTQTPSHQVTQMGQEVILRCVPISNHLYFYWYRQILGQKVEFLVSFYNNEISEKSEIFDDQFSVERPDGSNFTLKIRSTKLEDSAMYFCASRNRGAYEQYFGPGTRLTVT.

This chain connects TRBV5-1 to TRBJ2-1, with a weak D call TRBD1 (6 bases). CDR1 and CDR2 from the germline V gene are SGHRS and YFSETQ. The length of the CDR3 is 14 residues. V was pared by 3 bases and J by 3 bases, with 10 bases between. This CDR3 reads CASSSQTGYNEQFF. CDR3 DNA: TGCGCCAGCAGCTCCCAGACAGGCTACAATGAGCAGTTCTTC.